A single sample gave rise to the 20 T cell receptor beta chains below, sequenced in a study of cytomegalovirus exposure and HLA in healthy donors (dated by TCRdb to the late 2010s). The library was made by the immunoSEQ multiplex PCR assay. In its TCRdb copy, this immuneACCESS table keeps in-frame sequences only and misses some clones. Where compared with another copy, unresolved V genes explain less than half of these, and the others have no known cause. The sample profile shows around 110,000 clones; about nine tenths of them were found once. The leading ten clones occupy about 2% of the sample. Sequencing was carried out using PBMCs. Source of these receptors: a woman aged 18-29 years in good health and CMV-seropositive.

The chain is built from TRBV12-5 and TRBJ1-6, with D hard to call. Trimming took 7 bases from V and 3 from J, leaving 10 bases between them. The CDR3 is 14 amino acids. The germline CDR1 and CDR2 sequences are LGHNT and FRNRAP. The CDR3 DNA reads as TGTGCTAGTGTTGGAGAAATCTATAATTCACCCCTCCACTTT. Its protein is CASVGEIYNSPLHF.

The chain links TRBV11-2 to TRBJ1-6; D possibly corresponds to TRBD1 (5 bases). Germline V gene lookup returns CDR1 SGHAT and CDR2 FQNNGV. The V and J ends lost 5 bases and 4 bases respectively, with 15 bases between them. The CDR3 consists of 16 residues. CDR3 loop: CASSVAATAYNSPLHF. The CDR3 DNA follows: TGTGCCAGCAGCGTGGCCGCGACAGCGTATAATTCACCCCTCCACTTT. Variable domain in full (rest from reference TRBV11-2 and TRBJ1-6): EAGVAQSPRYKIIEKRQSVAFWCNPISGHATLYWYQQILGQGPKLLIQFQNNGVVDDSQLPKDRFSAERLKGVDSTLKIQPAKLEDSAVYLCASSVAATAYNSPLHFGNGTRLTVT.

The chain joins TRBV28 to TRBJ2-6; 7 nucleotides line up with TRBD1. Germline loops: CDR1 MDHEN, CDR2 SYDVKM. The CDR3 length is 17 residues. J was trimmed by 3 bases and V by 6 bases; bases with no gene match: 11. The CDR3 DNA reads TGTGCCAGCAGCCCCAGGACAGGTCGAGGTGGGGCCAACGTCCTGACTTTC. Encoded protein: CASSPRTGRGGANVLTF.

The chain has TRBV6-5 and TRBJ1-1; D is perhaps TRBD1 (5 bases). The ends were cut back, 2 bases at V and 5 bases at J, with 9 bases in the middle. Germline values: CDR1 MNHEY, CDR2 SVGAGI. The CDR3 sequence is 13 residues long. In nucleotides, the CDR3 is TGTGCCAGCAGTTACCGGGGGGGAACTGAAGCTTTCTTT. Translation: CASSYRGGTEAFF.

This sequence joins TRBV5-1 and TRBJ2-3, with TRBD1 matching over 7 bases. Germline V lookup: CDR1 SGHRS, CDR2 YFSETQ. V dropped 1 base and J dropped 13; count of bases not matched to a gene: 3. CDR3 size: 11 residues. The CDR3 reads CASSLQGVEYF. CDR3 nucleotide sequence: TGCGCCAGCAGCTTGCAGGGGGTCGAGTATTTT.

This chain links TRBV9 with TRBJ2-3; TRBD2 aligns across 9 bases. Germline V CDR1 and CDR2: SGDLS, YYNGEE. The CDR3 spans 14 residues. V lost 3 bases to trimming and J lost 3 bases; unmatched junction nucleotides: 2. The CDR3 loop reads CASSDSGGTDTQYF. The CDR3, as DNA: TGTGCCAGCAGCGATAGCGGGGGAACAGATACGCAGTATTTT.

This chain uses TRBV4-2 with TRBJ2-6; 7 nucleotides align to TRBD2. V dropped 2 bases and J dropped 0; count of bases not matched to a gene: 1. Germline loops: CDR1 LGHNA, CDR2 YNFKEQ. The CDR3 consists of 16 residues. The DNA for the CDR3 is TGTGCCAGCAGCCAAAGCGGGGTCTCTGGGGCCAACGTCCTGACTTTC. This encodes CASSQSGVSGANVLTF.

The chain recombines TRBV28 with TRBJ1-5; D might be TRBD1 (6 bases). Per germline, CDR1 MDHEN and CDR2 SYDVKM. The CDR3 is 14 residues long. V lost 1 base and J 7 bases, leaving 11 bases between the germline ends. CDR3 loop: CASSLFLTGQPQHF. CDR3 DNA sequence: TGTGCCAGCAGTTTATTCTTGACAGGCCAGCCCCAGCATTTT.

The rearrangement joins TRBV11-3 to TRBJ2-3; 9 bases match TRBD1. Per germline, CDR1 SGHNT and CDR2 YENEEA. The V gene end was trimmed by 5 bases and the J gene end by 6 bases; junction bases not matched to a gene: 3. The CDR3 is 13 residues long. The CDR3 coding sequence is TGTGCCAGCAGCCTGGGGACAGGGGATACGCAGTATTTT. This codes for CASSLGTGDTQYF.

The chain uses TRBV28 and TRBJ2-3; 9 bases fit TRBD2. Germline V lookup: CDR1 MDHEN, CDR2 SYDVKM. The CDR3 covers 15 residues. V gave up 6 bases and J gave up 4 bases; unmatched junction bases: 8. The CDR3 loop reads CASSPGLAGSDTQYF. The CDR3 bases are TGTGCCAGCAGCCCCGGCCTAGCGGGGTCAGATACGCAGTATTTT.

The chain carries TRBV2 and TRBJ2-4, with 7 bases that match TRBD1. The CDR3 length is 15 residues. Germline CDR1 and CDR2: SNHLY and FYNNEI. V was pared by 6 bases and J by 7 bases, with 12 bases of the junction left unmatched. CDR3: CASREQGRVKNIQYF. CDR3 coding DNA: TGTGCCAGCAGGGAACAGGGGAGAGTGAAGAACATTCAGTACTTC. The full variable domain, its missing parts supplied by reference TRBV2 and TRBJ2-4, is EPEVTQTPSHQVTQMGQEVILRCVPISNHLYFYWYRQILGQKVEFLVSFYNNEISEKSEIFDDQFSVERPDGSNFTLKIRSTKLEDSAMYFCASREQGRVKNIQYFGAGTRLSVL.

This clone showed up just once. This chain's CDR3 is CAISVITGSRGYTF. The CDR3 coding sequence is TGTGCCATCAGTGTCATAACAGGGTCTCGCGGCTACACCTTC. J is TRBJ1-2 and V is TRBV10-3; D perhaps matches TRBD1 (6 bases). CDR3 length equals 14 residues. The V and J ends lost 4 bases and 8 bases respectively, with 17 bases between them. Germline loops: CDR1 ENHRY, CDR2 SYGVKD.

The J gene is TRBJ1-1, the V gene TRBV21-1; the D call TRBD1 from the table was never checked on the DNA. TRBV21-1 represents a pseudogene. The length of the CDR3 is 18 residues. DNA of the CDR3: TGTGCCAGCAGCGCCCACCCGGGGACAGGGAAATCGGGCACTGAAGCTTTCTTT. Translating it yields CASSAHPGTGKSGTEAFF.

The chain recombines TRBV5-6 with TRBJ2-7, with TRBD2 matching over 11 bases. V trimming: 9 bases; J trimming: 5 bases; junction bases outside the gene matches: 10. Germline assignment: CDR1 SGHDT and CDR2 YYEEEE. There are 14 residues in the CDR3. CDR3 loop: CAKTSGGPPNEQYV. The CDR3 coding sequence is TGTGCCAAAACTAGCGGGGGCCCTCCCAACGAGCAGTACGTC.

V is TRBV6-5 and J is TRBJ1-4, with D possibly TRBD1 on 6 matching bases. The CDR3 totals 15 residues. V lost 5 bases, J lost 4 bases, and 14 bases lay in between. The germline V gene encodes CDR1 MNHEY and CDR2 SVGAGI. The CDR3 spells CASSVTGTLNEKLFF. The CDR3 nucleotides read TGTGCCAGCAGTGTAACAGGGACGCTTAATGAAAAACTGTTTTTT.

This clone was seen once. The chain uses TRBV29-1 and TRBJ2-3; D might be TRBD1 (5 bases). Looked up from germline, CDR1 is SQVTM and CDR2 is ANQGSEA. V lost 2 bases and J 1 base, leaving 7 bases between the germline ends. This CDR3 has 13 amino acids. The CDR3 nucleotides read TGCAGCGTTGAAACAGGTCGCACAGATACGCAGTATTTT. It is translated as CSVETGRTDTQYF.

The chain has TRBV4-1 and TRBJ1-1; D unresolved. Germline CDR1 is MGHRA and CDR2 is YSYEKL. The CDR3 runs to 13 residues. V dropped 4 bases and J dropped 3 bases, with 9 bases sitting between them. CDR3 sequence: CASSPRLDTEAFF. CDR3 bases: TGCGCCAGCAGCCCTAGACTAGACACTGAAGCTTTCTTT.

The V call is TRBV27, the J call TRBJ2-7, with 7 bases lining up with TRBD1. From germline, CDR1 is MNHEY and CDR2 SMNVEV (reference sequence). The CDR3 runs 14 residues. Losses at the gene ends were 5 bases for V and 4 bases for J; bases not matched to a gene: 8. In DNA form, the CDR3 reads TGTGCCAGCAGTAAAACGACAGGGTCGTACGAGCAGTACTTC. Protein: CASSKTTGSYEQYF.

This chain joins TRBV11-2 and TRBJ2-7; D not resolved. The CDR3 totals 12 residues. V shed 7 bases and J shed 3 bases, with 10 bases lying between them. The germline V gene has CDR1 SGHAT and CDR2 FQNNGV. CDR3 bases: TGTGCCAGCAAGGGTGAGGACTACGAGCAGTACGTC. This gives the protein CASKGEDYEQYV.

The CDR3 DNA is TGTGCCAGTAGACTACAGGGCGAGGGTTATGGCTACACCTTC. It yields the protein CASRLQGEGYGYTF. The rearrangement links TRBV19 to TRBJ1-2; possible D gene TRBD1, 6 bases. In germline, CDR1 is LNHDA, CDR2 SQIVND (reference sequence). The ends were cut back, 6 bases at V and 5 bases at J, with 16 bases in the middle. The CDR3 covers 14 residues.